This T cell receptor beta chain emerged from a study of T cell repertoires in cytomegalovirus infection. Across the study: The authors used CMV epitopes that were HLA-C-restricted (recently identified) and HLA-B-restricted (well studied). Matching HLA type, along with CMV infection, was indicated by public TCR beta signatures.

The CDR3 has 15 residues. Trimming stripped 1 base from V and 2 bases from J, with 13 bases between. The germline V gene has CDR1 SQVTM and CDR2 ANQGSEA. This clonotype was seen only a few times. The antigen is unknown. TCRdb re-derived calls from the reads in MiXCR, one entry per CDR3 protein. Of around 900,000 distinct CDR3 sequences listed, approximately 31% are singletons. Findings and limits, study-wide: The study found HLA-C-restricted CMV-specific TCR beta clonotypes dominating the ex vivo response. Individuals carrying CMV plus the relevant HLA were identified by cumulative frequency of public TCR beta families.

The V call is TRBV29-1, the J call TRBJ2-3, with TRBD1 as a possible D gene (7 bases). The clonotype was recovered from a human donor in good health (CMV status not recorded). Some clones in this sample may be carry-over from other donors' samples. Material: cultured CD8+ T cells from PBMCs, obtained from culture after CMV antigen stimulation. Written as DNA, the CDR3 is TGCAGCGTTGAAGGGAGGGGGCGCGACACAGATACGCAGTATTTT. It codes for CSVEGRGRDTDTQYF.